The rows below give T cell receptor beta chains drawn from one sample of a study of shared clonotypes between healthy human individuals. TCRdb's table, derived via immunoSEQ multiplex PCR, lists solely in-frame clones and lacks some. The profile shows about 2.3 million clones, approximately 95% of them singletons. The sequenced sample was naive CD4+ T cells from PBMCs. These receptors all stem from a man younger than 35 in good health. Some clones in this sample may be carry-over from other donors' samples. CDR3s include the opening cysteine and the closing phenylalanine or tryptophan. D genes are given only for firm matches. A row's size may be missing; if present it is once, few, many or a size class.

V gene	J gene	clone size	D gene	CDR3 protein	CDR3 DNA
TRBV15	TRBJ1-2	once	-	CATSTAGYGYTF	TGTGCCACCAGCACGGCGGGGTATGGCTACACCTTC
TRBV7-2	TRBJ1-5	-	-	CASSSATGIGQPQHF	TGTGCCAGCAGCTCCGCGACAGGAATAGGTCAGCCCCAGCATTTT
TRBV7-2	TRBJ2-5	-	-	CASSSAVTETQYF	TGTGCCAGCAGCTCGGCGGTAACAGAGACCCAGTACTTC
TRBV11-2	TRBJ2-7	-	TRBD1	CASSLMTGGTYEQYF	TGTGCCAGCAGCTTAATGACAGGGGGGACCTACGAGCAGTACTTC
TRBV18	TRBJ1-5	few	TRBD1	CASSLRDSNQPQHF	TGTGCCAGCTCACTACGGGACAGTAATCAGCCCCAGCATTTT
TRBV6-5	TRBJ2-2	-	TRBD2	CASSLAGSTGELFF	TGTGCCAGCAGCCTAGCGGGGAGCACCGGGGAGCTGTTTTTT
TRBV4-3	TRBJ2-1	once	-	CASSQDQVRGSNEQFF	TGCGCCAGCAGCCAAGATCAGGTGAGGGGGTCCAATGAGCAGTTCTTC
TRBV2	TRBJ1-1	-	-	CASSWGGNTEAFF	TGTGCCAGCAGTTGGGGGGGGAACACTGAAGCTTTCTTT
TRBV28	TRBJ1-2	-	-	CASRAPIHYGYTF	TGTGCCAGCCGAGCCCCCATTCACTATGGCTACACCTTC
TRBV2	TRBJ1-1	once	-	CASSEPTGSTEAFF	TGTGCCAGCAGCGAACCAACAGGGTCCACTGAAGCTTTCTTT
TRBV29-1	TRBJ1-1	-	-	CSAGHLIRAGTEAFF	TGCAGCGCTGGACATCTCATTCGGGCGGGGACTGAAGCTTTCTTT
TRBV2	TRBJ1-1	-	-	CASSETMNTEAFF	TGTGCCAGCAGTGAAACGATGAACACTGAAGCTTTCTTT
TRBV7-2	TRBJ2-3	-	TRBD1	CASSLSRTGSDTQYF	TGTGCCAGCAGCTTAAGCCGGACAGGGTCGGATACGCAGTATTTT
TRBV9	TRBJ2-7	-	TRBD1	CASSPGRGYEQYF	TGTGCCAGCAGCCCCGGCAGGGGGTACGAGCAGTACTTC
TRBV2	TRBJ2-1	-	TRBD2	CASSVTSGPYNEQFF	TGTGCCAGCAGCGTAACTAGCGGTCCCTACAATGAGCAGTTCTTC
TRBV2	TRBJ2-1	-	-	CAGGLREQFF	TGTGCCGGGGGTCTCAGGGAGCAGTTCTTC
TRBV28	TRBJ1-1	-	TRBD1	CASGTGGPTEAFF	TGTGCCAGCGGAACAGGGGGTCCCACTGAAGCTTTCTTT